This T cell receptor (beta chain) was obtained from a study of T cell repertoires in cytomegalovirus infection. Study-level information: Matching HLA type, along with CMV infection, was indicated by public TCR beta signatures.

With 4 bases removed from V and 3 bases from J, the gap between germline ends came to 15 bases. The germline CDR1 and CDR2 sequences are DFQATT and SNEGSKA (reference sequence). This CDR3 contains 14 residues. Regarding the study as a whole: Dominating the ex vivo response were HLA-C-restricted CMV-specific TCR beta clonotypes. People with CMV and the relevant HLA were identified by cumulative public TCR beta family frequency.

TCRdb called the reads again in MiXCR, with one record for every CDR3 protein. The table includes some 300,000 distinct CDR3 sequences, roughly 15% detected once. This clonotype was observed many times. Antigen unknown. The sample comprised PBMCs. This clonotype originated in a human donor in good health (CMV status not recorded). Some clones in this sample may be carry-over from other donors' samples. The gene calls are TRBV20-1 and TRBJ1-1; perhaps TRBD1 as D (6 bases). In DNA form, the CDR3 reads TGCAGTGCTATCAGGGGAACAGGATACACTGAAGCTTTCTTT. As protein: CSAIRGTGYTEAFF.